Presented here are 32 T cell receptor beta chains from one specimen sequenced in a study of T cell repertoires in cytomegalovirus infection. TCRdb passed the reads through MiXCR, listing each CDR3 protein once. The sample yields around 170,000 distinct CDR3 sequences, about 15% seen once. Sequenced sample: PBMCs. The receptors originated from a human donor in good health (CMV status not recorded). Some clones in this sample may be carry-over from other donors' samples.

This clonotype has ten or more counts. The V gene is TRBV7-9, the J gene TRBJ1-3; D perhaps matches TRBD1 (5 bases). The CDR3 sequence is 19 residues long. Per germline, CDR1 SEHNR and CDR2 FQNEAQ (reference sequence). V lost 4 bases and J lost 0, with 22 bases in between. CDR3 loop: CASSSSPDSVLLSGNTIYF. Here the CDR3 DNA reads TGTGCCAGCAGCTCCTCCCCCGACAGCGTGCTCCTCTCTGGAAACACCATATATTTT.

This clonotype was observed many times. The J gene is TRBJ1-1, the V gene TRBV27, with TRBD1 matching 7 bases. Germline CDR1 is MNHEY and CDR2 is SMNVEV (reference sequence). The CDR3 consists of 13 residues. Unmatched junction bases numbered 6, after V lost 6 bases and J lost 5 bases. For the CDR3, the DNA is TGTGCCAGCAGCCCAGACAGGGTGACTGAAGCTTTCTTT. Translated: CASSPDRVTEAFF.

This clonotype was found many times. J is TRBJ2-7 and V is TRBV20-1; TRBD2 matches at 9 bases. The J segment lost 0 bases and the V segment lost 6 bases, leaving 15 bases of the junction unmatched. The germline V gene encodes CDR1 DFQATT and CDR2 SNEGSKA (reference sequence). This CDR3 contains 17 residues. The CDR3 is CSASKSTSGPSSYEQYF. CDR3 DNA: TGCAGTGCGTCGAAATCGACTAGCGGACCGTCCTCCTACGAGCAGTACTTC.

The chain is built from TRBV25-1 and TRBJ1-1; D remains unclear. Trimming removed 0 bases from V and 5 bases from J, with 7 bases in between. CDR3 length: 13 amino acids. Germline assignment: CDR1 MGHDK and CDR2 SYGVNS. CDR3 in DNA: TGTGCCAGCAGTGAATATGGGCAGACTGAAGCTTTCTTT. This sequence encodes CASSEYGQTEAFF.

This chain joins TRBV29-1 and TRBJ2-6, with 10 bases matching TRBD1. Germline trimming cut 4 bases from V and 1 base from J; bases unmatched to any gene: 4. The CDR3 totals 16 residues. CDR1 is SQVTM, CDR2 ANQGSEA, per germline. This CDR3 reads CSVGDRGPSGANVLTF. The CDR3 nucleotides are TGCAGCGTTGGGGACAGGGGACCTTCTGGGGCCAACGTCCTGACTTTC.

This clonotype was picked up a small number of times. This chain links TRBV5-1 with TRBJ2-1; 9 bases are a match to TRBD1. The CDR3 covers 14 residues. Germline V lookup: CDR1 SGHRS, CDR2 YFSETQ. J was trimmed by 8 bases and V by 2 bases; bases with no gene match: 5. CDR3 DNA sequence: TGCGCCAGCAGCTTAGACAGGGGGAGTCATGAGCAGTTCTTC. This encodes CASSLDRGSHEQFF.

This clonotype has at least ten counts. This rearrangement joins TRBV6-1 to TRBJ2-6; D perhaps matches TRBD2 (5 bases). The V gene's germline CDR1 is MNHNS and CDR2 SASEGT. The ends were cut back, 5 bases at V and 4 bases at J, with 15 bases in the middle. The CDR3 consists of 16 residues. CDR3 residues: CASSQLVGGGANVLTF. The CDR3 DNA is TGTGCCAGCAGTCAACTGGTGGGCGGGGGGGCCAACGTCCTGACTTTC.

This clonotype was observed a few times. The V gene is TRBV12-3 or TRBV12-4, the J gene TRBJ2-1; 7 bases line up with TRBD1. Trimming at V came to 3 bases and at J to 6 bases, leaving 8 bases not matched to a gene. The CDR3 has 15 amino acids. CDR3 in DNA: TGTGCCAGCAGTTTGGCCGGGACAGCTCGCAATGAGCAGTTCTTC. Translation: CASSLAGTARNEQFF.

For this clonotype: A read error may be the cause here, since a much bigger clone is one base away. The chain uses TRBV4-1 and TRBJ1-1, with D possibly being TRBD1 (5 bases). The CDR3 is 13 amino acids. Germline CDR1 is MGHRA and CDR2 is YSYEKL. The CDR3 DNA sequence: TGCGACAGCAGCCAAGACAGACCCGGGGAAGCTTTCTTT. It encodes CDSSQDRPGEAFF.

This sequence joins TRBV28 and TRBJ2-5, with a possible D match to TRBD2 (6 bases). CDR3 length equals 16 residues. Germline assignment: CDR1 MDHEN and CDR2 SYDVKM. Deletions cut 6 bases from V and 5 bases from J, with 22 bases between. The CDR3 coding sequence is TGTGCCAGCAGCCACCGCGGGGCCCTTGGGACGGAGACCCAGTACTTC. It specifies CASSHRGALGTETQYF.

This clonotype was seen ten or more times. This rearrangement joins TRBV12-5 to TRBJ1-4, with D maybe TRBD1 (6 bases). The CDR3 sequence is 16 residues long. Germline CDR1 reads LGHNT; CDR2 reads FRNRAP. Between the trimmed V and J ends, which lost 0 bases and 5 bases, there was a span of 13 bases. This CDR3 is CASGLVQGLGNEKLFF. In DNA form, the CDR3 reads TGTGCTAGTGGTTTGGTACAGGGCCTCGGGAATGAAAAACTGTTTTTT. The whole variable domain, filled in from reference TRBV12-5 and TRBJ1-4, reads DARVTQTPRHKVTEMGQEVTMRCQPILGHNTVFWYRQTMMQGLELLAYFRNRAPLDDSGMPKDRFSAEMPDATLATLKIQPSEPRDSAVYFCASGLVQGLGNEKLFFGSGTQLSVL.

This clonotype has ten or more counts. V and J are TRBV6-2 or TRBV6-3 and TRBJ2-1; D call uncertain. The CDR3 is made up of 13 amino acids. Per the germline V gene, CDR1 is MNHEY and CDR2 is SVGEGT. Trimming took 6 bases from V and 2 from J, leaving 8 bases between them. In DNA, the CDR3 is TGTGCCAGCAGATATAGTGCCTACAATGAGCAGTTCTTC. This gives the protein CASRYSAYNEQFF.

J is TRBJ2-2 and V is TRBV29-1, with D tentatively TRBD1 (5 bases). Germline CDR1 is SQVTM and CDR2 is ANQGSEA. V was trimmed by 0 bases and J by 4 bases, leaving 9 bases between them. The CDR3 has 14 amino acids. The CDR3: CSVEDPGLTGELFF. CDR3 DNA sequence: TGCAGCGTTGAAGATCCAGGGCTCACCGGGGAGCTGTTTTTT.

Remarks on this clonotype: A much larger clone lies a single base off, so this may be a read error. V is TRBV7-2 and J is TRBJ1-4; D unclear. V was pared by 6 bases and J by 0 bases, with 11 bases between. In germline, CDR1 is SGHTA, CDR2 FQGNSA. The CDR3 runs 15 residues. The CDR3 sequence: CASSSNGTTNEKLFF. The CDR3 DNA reads TGTGCCAGCAGTTCCAATGGTACAACTAATGAAAAACTGTTTTTT.

The V and J genes are TRBV12-3 or TRBV12-4 and TRBJ1-1, with D possibly matching TRBD1 (5 bases). The CDR3 extends over 14 amino acids. Trimming shortened V by 4 bases and J by 5 bases, and 14 bases separated the two germline ends. The CDR3 loop reads CASSSRQWGTEAFF. Here the CDR3 DNA reads TGTGCCAGCAGTTCCCGACAGTGGGGGACTGAAGCTTTCTTT.

This clonotype came up many times. The V call is TRBV29-1, the J call TRBJ2-3; possibly TRBD2 for D (6 bases). Germline V lookup: CDR1 SQVTM, CDR2 ANQGSEA. Trimming cost V 1 base and J 5 bases, with 22 bases left between them. The CDR3 extends over 17 amino acids. The CDR3, as DNA: TGCAGCGTTGAAGGTCTGGCCCGGGACTCCCGTGTAGATACGCAGTATTTT. Translating it yields CSVEGLARDSRVDTQYF.

This clonotype came up many times. V and J are TRBV7-3 and TRBJ2-1; 10 positions match TRBD2. The CDR3 sequence is 17 residues long. With V trimmed by 0 bases and J by 6 bases, 8 bases remained unmatched. Germline CDR1 is SGHTA and CDR2 is FQGTGA. DNA for the CDR3: TGTGCCAGCAGCTTAACGATAGCGGGAGGACCGCTCAATGAGCAGTTCTTC. It encodes CASSLTIAGGPLNEQFF. Drawing the rest from reference TRBV7-3 and TRBJ2-1, the complete variable domain is GAGVSQTPSNKVTEKGKYVELRCDPISGHTALYWYRQSLGQGPEFLIYFQGTGAADDSGLPNDRFFAVRPEGSVSTLKIQRTERGDSAVYLCASSLTIAGGPLNEQFFGPGTRLTVL.

The rearrangement uses TRBV14 and TRBJ1-1; tentatively, D is TRBD1 (6 bases). V was cut by 1 base and J by 3 bases, with 9 bases left in between. The CDR3 has 14 amino acids. Germline values: CDR1 SGHDN, CDR2 FVKESK. CDR3 nucleotide sequence: TGTGCCAGCAGCCAAGCAGGGGAGGACACTGAAGCTTTCTTT. It yields the protein CASSQAGEDTEAFF.

In its sample, this clonotype was seen many times. This chain joins TRBV19 and TRBJ2-1, with D perhaps given as TRBD1 or TRBD2 (6 bases each). CDR3 length: 18 residues. The V gene lost 5 bases and the J gene lost 0 bases, with 20 bases spanning the gap. Germline V gene sequence: CDR1 LNHDA, CDR2 SQIVND (reference sequence). CDR3 nucleotides: TGTGCCAGTAGTCTGAGATCGGGGGCCGGGAGCTCCTACAATGAGCAGTTCTTC. This translates into CASSLRSGAGSSYNEQFF.

This clonotype was seen many times. The chain employs TRBV7-9 and TRBJ1-1; no clear D gene. Trimming cost V 5 bases and J 1 base, with 8 bases left between them. The germline V gene encodes CDR1 SEHNR and CDR2 FQNEAQ (reference sequence). This CDR3 has 13 residues. The chain's CDR3 is CASSIAGNTEAFF. The CDR3 DNA is TGTGCCAGCAGCATTGCGGGGAACACTGAAGCTTTCTTT.

This clonotype showed up many times. The genes are TRBV11-2 and TRBJ2-3; D is uncertain. Germline loops: CDR1 SGHAT, CDR2 FQNNGV. This CDR3 is 15 amino acids long. V shed 0 bases and J shed 2 bases, with 9 bases lying between them. CDR3 amino acids: CASSLDKGLTDTQYF. Written as DNA, the CDR3 is TGTGCCAGCAGCTTAGATAAGGGCCTCACAGATACGCAGTATTTT.

In this sample, this clonotype turned up many times. The CDR3 sequence is CASSYSGGGAGVGYNEQFF. Here the CDR3 DNA reads TGTGCCAGCAGTTACTCGGGGGGAGGAGCGGGAGTGGGATACAATGAGCAGTTCTTC. This chain uses TRBV6-5 with TRBJ2-1, with 8 bases matching TRBD2. The CDR3 extends over 19 amino acids. From germline, CDR1 is MNHEY and CDR2 SVGAGI. With V trimmed by 0 bases and J by 4 bases, 14 bases remained unmatched.

The V gene is TRBV6-6, the J gene TRBJ2-3; 9 bases fit TRBD1. V dropped 6 bases and J dropped 4; count of bases not matched to a gene: 5. Germline-derived CDR1 and CDR2 are MNHNY and SVGAGI (reference sequence). The CDR3 totals 14 residues. CDR3 nucleotides: TGTGCCAGCAGGCGGGACAGGGTTTCAGATACGCAGTATTTT. It is translated as CASRRDRVSDTQYF.

This clonotype was picked up many times. The V and J genes are TRBV12-3 or TRBV12-4 and TRBJ2-7; 12 nucleotides agree with TRBD2. Germline trimming cut 4 bases from V and 4 bases from J; bases unmatched to any gene: 5. The CDR3 extends over 15 amino acids. This CDR3 reads CASSSWTSGIYEQYF. The CDR3 bases are TGTGCCAGCAGTTCCTGGACTAGCGGGATATACGAGCAGTACTTC.

This clonotype appeared many times. The chain couples TRBV5-6 to TRBJ2-5, with TRBD1 matching 12 bases. Germline loops: CDR1 SGHDT, CDR2 YYEEEE. After removal of 4 bases from V and 3 bases from J, the junction contained 7 bases not matched to a gene. CDR3 length: 16 amino acids. CDR3 loop: CASSAGDRGREETQYF. The CDR3 region has the DNA TGTGCCAGCAGCGCAGGGGACAGGGGGCGCGAAGAGACCCAGTACTTC.

This clonotype was counted many times. The CDR3 reads CASSFVTTYGYTF. The DNA of the CDR3 is TGTGCCAGCAGCTTCGTGACAACCTATGGCTACACCTTC. The genes are TRBV7-2 and TRBJ1-2; D not certain. The CDR3 length is 13 residues. V dropped 3 bases and J dropped 4 bases, with 9 bases sitting between them. Per the germline V gene, CDR1 is SGHTA and CDR2 is FQGNSA.

A note on this clonotype: A much larger clone differs from this one at a single base, so this may be a read error. In DNA, the CDR3 is TGTGCCAGCAGACCGGGACAGATGAACACTGAAGCTTTCTTT. Its translation: CASRPGQMNTEAFF. V usage is TRBV6-2 or TRBV6-3 and J usage is TRBJ1-1; 7 bases match TRBD1. Germline lookup yields CDR1 MNHEY and CDR2 SVGEGT. The trim removed 6 bases at V and 0 bases at J, leaving 4 bases unmatched. The CDR3 runs to 14 residues.

This clonotype was seen more than once but under ten times. The chain recombines TRBV19 with TRBJ1-1; maybe TRBD1 (6 bases). Germline loops: CDR1 LNHDA, CDR2 SQIVND (reference sequence). V was shortened by 9 bases and J by 2 bases, with 16 bases between the two germline ends. CDR3 size: 14 residues. CDR3 coding DNA: TGTGCCAGCAATGCTGGGACAACTAACACTGAAGCTTTCTTT. It codes for CASNAGTTNTEAFF.

This clonotype was found many times. The chain links TRBV19 to TRBJ1-5; D is possibly TRBD1 (6 bases). This CDR3 contains 12 residues. Germline V CDR1 and CDR2: LNHDA, SQIVND (reference sequence). The germline V and J ends were trimmed by 7 bases and 6 bases, with 10 bases remaining between them. CDR3 bases: TGTGCCAGTATGGGGGGCAGTCAGCCCCAGCATTTT. Its protein product is CASMGGSQPQHF.

The sample holds many counts of this clonotype. The chain recombines TRBV12-3 or TRBV12-4 with TRBJ1-5; possible D gene TRBD1, 5 bases. V lost 4 bases and J 6 bases, leaving 16 bases between the germline ends. The CDR3 loop spans 15 amino acids. The CDR3 reads CASSSQIRGGQPQHF. CDR3 nucleotide sequence: TGTGCCAGCAGTTCCCAAATAAGGGGAGGTCAGCCCCAGCATTTT.

The V call is TRBV28, the J call TRBJ1-4; possible D gene TRBD1, 5 bases. Trimming shortened V by 1 base and J by 5 bases, and 11 bases separated the two germline ends. The CDR3 covers 15 residues. The germline CDR1 and CDR2 sequences are MDHEN and SYDVKM. The CDR3 loop is CASSLFSAGNEKLFF. DNA of the CDR3: TGTGCCAGCAGTTTATTTTCGGCAGGGAATGAAAAACTGTTTTTT.

The genes are TRBV20-1 and TRBJ2-3, with TRBD2 matching over 9 bases. The junction had 14 bases not matched to a gene; V was cut back by 5 bases and J by 5 bases. Germline values: CDR1 DFQATT, CDR2 SNEGSKA (reference sequence). This CDR3 has 16 residues. The CDR3 loop is CSASPRLAGREDTQYF. DNA of the CDR3: TGCAGTGCTTCCCCTCGGCTAGCGGGGAGGGAAGATACGCAGTATTTT.